A single sample is the source of the 20 T cell receptor beta chains below, sequenced in a study of T cell repertoires in cytomegalovirus infection. In TCRdb, the reads were re-called with MiXCR into one record per CDR3 protein. The repertoire consists of about 260,000 distinct CDR3 sequences, with roughly an eighth occurring once and the leading ten covering about 8.7%. Specimen: PBMCs. The receptors stem from a human donor in good health (CMV status not recorded). Some clones in this sample may be carry-over from other donors' samples.

This clonotype was recorded at least ten times. The chain employs TRBV7-2 and TRBJ2-7; possible D gene TRBD2, 6 bases. CDR1 and CDR2 (germline): SGHTA, FQGNSA. The CDR3 totals 16 residues. V was trimmed by 3 bases and J by 8 bases, leaving 23 bases between them. Here the CDR3 DNA reads TGTGCCAGCAGCTTGGACGTTGCGGAGGGGTCCTGGAAGCAGTACTTC. Protein: CASSLDVAEGSWKQYF.

The table lists this clonotype with a few counts. The rearrangement uses TRBV5-1 and TRBJ2-1, with 13 bases aligning to TRBD2. Per the germline V gene, CDR1 is SGHRS and CDR2 is YFSETQ. This CDR3 region has 20 residues. J gave up 1 base and V 3 bases, and 13 bases lay outside the gene matches. CDR3 residues: CASSSTLAGGLKSSYNEQFF. CDR3 bases: TGCGCCAGCAGCTCGACACTAGCGGGGGGGCTCAAGAGTTCCTACAATGAGCAGTTCTTC.

Ten or more counts support this clonotype. The chain carries TRBV25-1 and TRBJ2-6; D gene ambiguous. Germline lookup yields CDR1 MGHDK and CDR2 SYGVNS. The CDR3 spans 14 residues. The germline V and J ends were trimmed by 9 bases and 7 bases, with 16 bases remaining between them. The CDR3 nucleotides read TGTGCCAGTGGGCTGGCTGGTGGTGCCAACGTCCTGACTTTC. It specifies CASGLAGGANVLTF.

In this sample, this clonotype turned up a few times. The rearrangement links TRBV20-1 to TRBJ2-3; 7 nucleotides align to TRBD1. Germline V gives CDR1 DFQATT, CDR2 SNEGSKA (reference sequence). Trimming removed 4 bases from V and 1 base from J; junction bases left unmatched: 2. This CDR3 comprises 13 residues. In DNA, the CDR3 is TGCAGTGCTAAGGGGGCCCGCACAGATACGCAGTATTTT. It translates to CSAKGARTDTQYF.

CDR3: CSAGLDLINEQFF. The CDR3 region has the DNA TGCAGCGCCGGACTAGACCTGATAAATGAGCAGTTCTTC. V is TRBV29-1 and J is TRBJ2-1, with 7 bases lining up with TRBD2. CDR1 and CDR2 (germline): SQVTM, ANQGSEA. This CDR3 contains 13 residues. V dropped 7 bases and J dropped 7; count of bases not matched to a gene: 10.

The chain is built from TRBV5-1 and TRBJ2-3, with D perhaps assigned TRBD1 or TRBD2 (5 bases each). This CDR3 is built from 14 residues. V was clipped by 4 bases and J by 8 bases, with 17 bases between them. Germline loops: CDR1 SGHRS, CDR2 YFSETQ. The CDR3 protein is CASSPGPGRPTQYF. The CDR3 DNA is TGCGCCAGCAGCCCGGGGCCGGGACGCCCTACGCAGTATTTT.

This clonotype was counted only a few times. The chain joins TRBV14 to TRBJ1-4; D remains ambiguous. The CDR3 has 15 amino acids. Germline V CDR1 and CDR2: SGHDN, FVKESK. V was cut by 0 bases and J by 7 bases, with 12 bases left in between. CDR3 sequence (DNA): TGTGCCAGCAGCCAAGAGACGGGGTTGGGTGAAAAACTGTTTTTT. Protein sequence: CASSQETGLGEKLFF.

The rearrangement joins TRBV9 to TRBJ2-1; 9 bases align to TRBD2. The germline CDR1 and CDR2 sequences are SGDLS and YYNGEE. CDR3 size: 15 residues. With 2 bases clipped from V and 7 bases from J, the junction kept 7 bases outside the gene matches. CDR3 in DNA: TGTGCCAGCAGCGTCGGGACTAGCCTATTAAATGAGCAGTTCTTC. This gives the protein CASSVGTSLLNEQFF.

The genes are TRBV11-1 and TRBJ2-2; 8 bases map to TRBD2. The CDR3 covers 16 residues. The germline CDR1 and CDR2 sequences are SGHAT and FQDESV (reference sequence). The junction had 10 bases not matched to a gene; V was cut back by 5 bases and J by 5 bases. The CDR3 sequence is CASSPDSGDRTGELFF. The CDR3 nucleotides are TGTGCCAGCAGCCCTGATAGCGGGGATCGGACCGGGGAGCTGTTTTTT.

This clonotype was seen only a few times. This rearrangement joins TRBV7-2 to TRBJ2-5; D gene uncertain. This CDR3 has 12 amino acids. Trimming removed 8 bases at V and 5 bases at J, with 12 bases between. Germline V lookup: CDR1 SGHTA, CDR2 FQGNSA. DNA of the CDR3: TGTGCCAGCGGCGAACTGCAGGAGACCCAGTACTTC. The encoded protein is CASGELQETQYF.

This chain links TRBV2 with TRBJ1-5; no clear D. This CDR3 comprises 13 residues. Trimming left V 4 bases short and J 4 bases short, with 8 bases between. In germline, CDR1 is SNHLY, CDR2 FYNNEI. CDR3 nucleotides: TGTGCCAGCAGTGTTTCAGAGAATCAGCCCCAGCATTTT. Translation: CASSVSENQPQHF.

The V and J genes are TRBV12-3 or TRBV12-4 and TRBJ1-1; 7 bases are a match to TRBD1. Trimming removed 7 bases from V and 4 bases from J; junction bases left unmatched: 6. There are 13 residues in the CDR3. Written as DNA, the CDR3 is TGTGCCAGCAACACAGGGGTAGGCACTGAAGCTTTCTTT. This gives the protein CASNTGVGTEAFF.

This clonotype has a count of ten or more. V gene TRBV7-6 combines with J gene TRBJ1-4; D not resolved. The V end was cut by 0 bases, the J end by 3 bases, with 5 bases between. Germline values: CDR1 SGHVS, CDR2 FNYEAQ. This CDR3 has 14 amino acids. CDR3: CASSLAGSNEKLFF. The CDR3 DNA reads TGTGCCAGCAGCTTAGCGGGATCTAATGAAAAACTGTTTTTT.

This clonotype was detected ten times or more. The chain is built from TRBV20-1 and TRBJ1-1; D is uncertain. CDR1 is DFQATT, CDR2 SNEGSKA, per germline (reference sequence). Trimming took off 3 bases at V and 3 bases at J, with 14 bases between the two ends. This CDR3 is built from 14 residues. CDR3 amino acids: CSARDGAGDTEAFF. The DNA of the CDR3 is TGCAGTGCTAGGGACGGCGCTGGGGACACTGAAGCTTTCTTT.

Ten or more counts support this clonotype. CDR3 sequence: CASHTGDTAQPQHF. The CDR3 DNA sequence: TGTGCCAGCCATACCGGGGACACGGCCCAGCCCCAGCATTTT. V is TRBV6-2 or TRBV6-3 and J is TRBJ1-5, with a possible D match to TRBD1 (6 bases). There are 14 residues in the CDR3. V dropped 8 bases and J dropped 7 bases, with 18 bases sitting between them. CDR1 is MNHEY, CDR2 SVGEGT, per germline.

This clonotype was seen many times. The chain carries TRBV12-3 or TRBV12-4 and TRBJ2-3; no clear D. Deletions cut 1 base from V and 0 bases from J, with 11 bases between. This CDR3 spans 16 amino acids. The CDR3 is CASSLDLAASTDTQYF. The CDR3 coding sequence is TGTGCCAGCAGTTTAGACCTGGCGGCTAGCACAGATACGCAGTATTTT.

This clonotype occurred many times. The chain couples TRBV4-2 to TRBJ2-5; 8 nucleotides agree with TRBD2. Losses at the gene ends were 2 bases for V and 1 base for J; bases not matched to a gene: 12. This CDR3 spans 18 amino acids. Germline V lookup: CDR1 LGHNA, CDR2 YNFKEQ. The CDR3 protein is CASSQLQSAGGSQETQYF. CDR3 DNA: TGTGCCAGCAGCCAACTTCAGTCGGCGGGAGGATCCCAAGAGACCCAGTACTTC.

This clonotype was recorded at least ten times. V usage is TRBV6-2 or TRBV6-3 and J usage is TRBJ2-1; 7 nucleotides agree with TRBD1. The J segment lost 8 bases and the V segment lost 9 bases, leaving 16 bases of the junction unmatched. Germline V gene data show CDR1 as MNHEY and CDR2 as SVGEGT. This CDR3 comprises 15 residues. The CDR3 loop is CASEQGRLLRDEQFF. The CDR3 bases are TGTGCCAGTGAACAGGGGCGTCTATTACGGGATGAGCAGTTCTTC.

This clonotype occurred many times. The chain links TRBV20-1 to TRBJ2-4, with TRBD1 matching 8 bases. The germline V gene encodes CDR1 DFQATT and CDR2 SNEGSKA (reference sequence). J was trimmed by 7 bases and V by 3 bases; bases with no gene match: 2. The CDR3 sequence is 12 residues long. CDR3 in DNA: TGCAGTGCTAGCGGACAGGGCAACATTCAGTACTTC. Its protein is CSASGQGNIQYF.

This clonotype was seen many times. The rearrangement links TRBV7-9 to TRBJ1-6; weak D call: TRBD1 (5 bases). The length of the CDR3 is 15 residues. V was shortened by 5 bases and J by 5 bases, with 13 bases between the two germline ends. Germline assignment: CDR1 SEHNR and CDR2 FQNEAQ (reference sequence). The CDR3 DNA reads TGTGCCAGCAGCCAAGGGGCGGTGAATAATTCACCCCTCCACTTT. Translated, it gives CASSQGAVNNSPLHF.